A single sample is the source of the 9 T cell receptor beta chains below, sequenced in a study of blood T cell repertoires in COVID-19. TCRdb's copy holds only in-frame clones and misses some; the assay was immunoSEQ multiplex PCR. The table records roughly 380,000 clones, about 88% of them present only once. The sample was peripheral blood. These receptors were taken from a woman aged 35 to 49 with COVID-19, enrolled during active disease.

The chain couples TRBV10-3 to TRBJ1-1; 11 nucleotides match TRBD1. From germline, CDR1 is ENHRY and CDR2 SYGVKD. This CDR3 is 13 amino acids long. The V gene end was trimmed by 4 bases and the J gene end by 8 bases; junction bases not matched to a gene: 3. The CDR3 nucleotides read TGTGCCATCAGTGGGACAGGGGGCGGAGAAGCTTTCTTT. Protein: CAISGTGGGEAFF.

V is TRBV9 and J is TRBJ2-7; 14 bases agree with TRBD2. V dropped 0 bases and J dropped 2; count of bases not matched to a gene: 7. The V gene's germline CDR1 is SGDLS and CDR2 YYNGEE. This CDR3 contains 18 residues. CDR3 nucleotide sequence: TGTGCCAGCAGCGTAGACCCGGGACTAGCGGGGGCCACCTACGAGCAGTACTTC. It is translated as CASSVDPGLAGATYEQYF.

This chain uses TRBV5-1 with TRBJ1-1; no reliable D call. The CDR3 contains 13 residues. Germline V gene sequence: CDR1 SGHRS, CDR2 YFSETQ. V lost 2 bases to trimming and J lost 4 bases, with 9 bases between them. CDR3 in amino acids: CASSFKRGTEAFF. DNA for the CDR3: TGCGCCAGCAGCTTTAAAAGAGGCACTGAAGCTTTCTTT.

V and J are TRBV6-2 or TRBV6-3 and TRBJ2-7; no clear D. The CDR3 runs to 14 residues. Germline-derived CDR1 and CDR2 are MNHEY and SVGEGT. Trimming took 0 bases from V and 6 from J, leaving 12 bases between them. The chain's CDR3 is CASSYSGSLSEQYF. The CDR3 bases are TGTGCCAGCAGTTACTCTGGTAGCCTGAGCGAGCAGTACTTC.

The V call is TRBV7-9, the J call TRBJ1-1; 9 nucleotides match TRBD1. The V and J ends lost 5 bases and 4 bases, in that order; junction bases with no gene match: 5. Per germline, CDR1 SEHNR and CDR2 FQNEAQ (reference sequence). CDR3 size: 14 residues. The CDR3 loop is CASSQQGAITEAFF. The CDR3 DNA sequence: TGTGCCAGCAGCCAACAGGGGGCCATCACTGAAGCTTTCTTT.

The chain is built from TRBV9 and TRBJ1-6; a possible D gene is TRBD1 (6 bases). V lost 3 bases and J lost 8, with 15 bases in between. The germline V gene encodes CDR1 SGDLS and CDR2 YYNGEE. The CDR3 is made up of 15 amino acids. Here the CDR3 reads CASSGPTGSDSPLHF. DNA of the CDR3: TGTGCCAGCAGCGGGCCTACAGGGTCGGATTCACCCCTCCACTTT.

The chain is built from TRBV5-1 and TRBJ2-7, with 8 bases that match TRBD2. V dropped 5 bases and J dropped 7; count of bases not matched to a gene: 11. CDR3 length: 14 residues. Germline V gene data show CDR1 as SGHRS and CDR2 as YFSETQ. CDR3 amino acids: CASRGSGGPLEQYF. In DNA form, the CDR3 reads TGCGCCAGCAGGGGAAGCGGGGGCCCCTTGGAGCAGTACTTC.

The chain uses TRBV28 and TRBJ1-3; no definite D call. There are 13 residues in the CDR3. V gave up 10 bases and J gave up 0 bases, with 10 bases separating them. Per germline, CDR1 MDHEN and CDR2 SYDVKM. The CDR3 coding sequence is TGTGCCACCTCGCGTAGCTCTGGAAACACCATATATTTT. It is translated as CATSRSSGNTIYF.

Here the CDR3 DNA reads TGTGCCAGCAGCCCTCGCGCGGGAGGGTCATACAATGAGCAGTTCTTC. This translates into CASSPRAGGSYNEQFF. The V call is TRBV3-1 (or the pseudogene TRBV3-2), the J call TRBJ2-1, with 9 bases matching TRBD2. Germline V gives CDR1 LGHDT, CDR2 YNNKEL (reference sequence). Trimming cost V 4 bases and J 4 bases; bases outside gene matches: 8. This CDR3 contains 16 residues.